Presented here are 27 T cell receptor beta chains from one specimen sequenced in a study of neurological immune-mediated disorders. In TCRdb, the 5' RACE reads were re-called with MiXCR into one record per CDR3 protein. The sample includes roughly 70,000 distinct CDR3 sequences, roughly 3.9% of them seen just once. Sequenced: PBMCs. The receptors were sampled from a young man with multiple sclerosis.

This clonotype was recorded many times. The chain uses TRBV7-9 and TRBJ1-1; 7 nucleotides agree with TRBD1. Germline V gene data show CDR1 as SEHNR and CDR2 as FQNEAQ (reference sequence). The V and J ends lost 5 bases and 0 bases, in that order; junction bases with no gene match: 3. This CDR3 has 14 residues. The CDR3 loop reads CASSKGAVNTEAFF. In nucleotides, the CDR3 is TGTGCCAGCAGCAAGGGGGCCGTGAACACTGAAGCTTTCTTT.

In its sample, this clonotype was seen many times. The rearrangement links TRBV5-6 to TRBJ2-3, with D unresolved. V lost 5 bases and J 1 base, leaving 14 bases between the germline ends. Germline V gene data show CDR1 as SGHDT and CDR2 as YYEEEE. The CDR3 runs to 15 residues. In DNA form, the CDR3 reads TGTGCCAGCAGACGGACGGCCGGCGGCACAGATACGCAGTATTTT. Translation gives CASRRTAGGTDTQYF.

This clonotype was recorded once. V is TRBV5-1 and J is TRBJ2-3; D is perhaps TRBD1 or TRBD2 (6 bases each). Looked up from germline, CDR1 is SGHRS and CDR2 is YFSETQ. The V end lost 0 bases, the J end lost 5 bases, and 16 bases lay between the germline ends. The CDR3 extends over 16 amino acids. This chain's CDR3 is CASSLALTGAGDTQYF. The CDR3, as DNA: TGCGCCAGCAGCTTGGCCCTTACGGGGGCGGGAGATACGCAGTATTTT.

This clonotype was seen ten or more times. V and J are TRBV7-2 and TRBJ2-1; 8 nucleotides line up with TRBD2. V was pared by 2 bases and J by 6 bases, with 6 bases of the junction left unmatched. The germline CDR1 and CDR2 sequences are SGHTA and FQGNSA. CDR3 length equals 15 residues. CDR3 region: CASSLIRGGGNEQFF. CDR3 sequence (DNA): TGTGCCAGCAGCTTAATACGGGGGGGCGGCAATGAGCAGTTCTTC. Supplemented by reference TRBV7-2 and TRBJ2-1, the full variable domain reads GAGVSQSPSNKVTEKGKDVELRCDPISGHTALYWYRQSLGQGLEFLIYFQGNSAPDKSGLPSDRFSAERTGGSVSTLTIQRTQQEDSAVYLCASSLIRGGGNEQFFGPGTRLTVL.

This clonotype was detected ten times or more. The V gene is TRBV5-1, the J gene TRBJ2-5; the D is unclear. The CDR3 is 15 amino acids. From germline, CDR1 is SGHRS and CDR2 YFSETQ. The germline V and J ends were trimmed by 0 bases and 2 bases, with 11 bases remaining between them. The CDR3 region is CASSLEPHGQETQYF. CDR3 sequence (DNA): TGCGCCAGCAGCTTGGAGCCCCACGGACAAGAGACCCAGTACTTC.

This clonotype was detected ten times or more. The rearrangement joins TRBV6-1 to TRBJ2-7; D uncertain. The germline V and J ends were trimmed by 1 base and 6 bases, with 7 bases remaining between them. CDR1 is MNHNS, CDR2 SASEGT, per germline. This CDR3 has 12 residues. CDR3 coding DNA: TGTGCCAGCAGTGAAGGCCGCCGCGAGCAGTACTTC. This encodes CASSEGRREQYF.

This clonotype was seen repeatedly, ten times or more. The chain recombines TRBV5-1 with TRBJ1-2, with TRBD1 matching 9 bases. V trimming: 1 base; J trimming: 3 bases; junction bases outside the gene matches: 4. CDR1 is SGHRS and CDR2 is YFSETQ in the germline V gene. CDR3 size: 15 residues. The CDR3: CASSLYDRGDYGYTF. The CDR3 DNA reads TGCGCCAGCAGCTTGTACGACAGGGGGGACTATGGCTACACCTTC.

This clonotype was observed many times. The chain links TRBV20-1 to TRBJ2-7; 10 bases map to TRBD1. Germline V gives CDR1 DFQATT, CDR2 SNEGSKA (reference sequence). This CDR3 contains 14 residues. J gave up 3 bases and V 6 bases, and 8 bases lay outside the gene matches. The CDR3 is CSAPDRGPYYEQYF. Here the CDR3 DNA reads TGCAGTGCACCCGACAGGGGGCCTTACTACGAGCAGTACTTC.

This clonotype occurred many times. V gene TRBV9 combines with J gene TRBJ2-1; the D gene is possibly TRBD2 (6 bases). Looked up from germline, CDR1 is SGDLS and CDR2 is YYNGEE. Trimming took off 0 bases at V and 0 bases at J, with 10 bases between the two ends. The CDR3 runs to 16 residues. This CDR3 is CASSVGGESSYNEQFF. The CDR3 region has the DNA TGTGCCAGCAGCGTAGGGGGGGAGAGCTCCTACAATGAGCAGTTCTTC.

This clonotype was found many times. The chain combines TRBV6-5 with TRBJ2-2, with 8 bases lining up with TRBD2. The CDR3 has 15 residues. The ends lost 6 bases at V and 6 bases at J; junction bases unmatched: 9. CDR1 and CDR2 from the germline V gene are MNHEY and SVGAGI. This CDR3 is CASSREGSWSGELFF. Here the CDR3 DNA reads TGTGCCAGCAGCCGGGAGGGCAGCTGGTCCGGGGAGCTGTTTTTT.

This clonotype was recorded at least ten times. V usage is TRBV7-9 and J usage is TRBJ1-1; 7 positions match TRBD1. Trimming took 5 bases from V and 1 from J; bases not matched to a gene: 13. This CDR3 is 17 amino acids long. CDR1 is SEHNR, CDR2 FQNEAQ, per germline (reference sequence). CDR3 sequence: CASSTPGEGARNTEAFF. In DNA form, the CDR3 reads TGTGCCAGCAGCACGCCGGGAGAGGGGGCACGGAACACTGAAGCTTTCTTT.

This clonotype was recorded many times. The chain joins TRBV5-1 to TRBJ2-7, with D perhaps matching TRBD2 (5 bases). CDR1 SGHRS and CDR2 YFSETQ come from the germline V gene. The CDR3 is 13 residues long. V shed 4 bases and J shed 7 bases, with 15 bases lying between them. In nucleotides, the CDR3 is TGCGCCAGCAGCCGACAAAGTCGGGATGAGCAGTACTTC. Its translation: CASSRQSRDEQYF.

The sample holds many counts of this clonotype. The chain couples TRBV5-1 to TRBJ2-7; D may be TRBD1 (5 bases). Trimming left V 0 bases short and J 2 bases short, with 9 bases between. Germline assignment: CDR1 SGHRS and CDR2 YFSETQ. CDR3 size: 14 residues. As DNA, the CDR3 is TGCGCCAGCAGCTTGGTGACAGCCCCCTACGAGCAGTACTTC. It specifies CASSLVTAPYEQYF.

This clonotype was detected many times. The gene calls are TRBV29-1 and TRBJ1-2, with 7 bases aligning to TRBD1. The CDR3 spans 14 residues. The V gene end was trimmed by 7 bases and the J gene end by 11 bases; junction bases not matched to a gene: 19. Germline loops: CDR1 SQVTM, CDR2 ANQGSEA. CDR3 in DNA: TGCAGCGCGGGGGGGTTTGACAGGGATGTGGGGTACACCTTC. Translated, it gives CSAGGFDRDVGYTF.

This clonotype has at least ten counts. This chain connects TRBV29-1 to TRBJ2-7; D not certain. The germline V gene has CDR1 SQVTM and CDR2 ANQGSEA. Between the trimmed V and J ends, which lost 4 bases and 3 bases, there was a span of 10 bases. The CDR3 runs 12 residues. DNA of the CDR3: TGCAGCGTTGGGGCAGCAGGCTACGAGCAGTACTTC. It specifies CSVGAAGYEQYF.

This clonotype appeared many times. The rearrangement links TRBV5-5 to TRBJ1-5; 7 bases match TRBD1. Losses at the gene ends were 4 bases for V and 4 bases for J; bases not matched to a gene: 5. The CDR3 has 14 residues. Germline V lookup: CDR1 SGHKS, CDR2 YYEKEE (reference sequence). The CDR3 DNA sequence: TGTGCCAGCAGCGCCGGACAGGTGAATCAGCCCCAGCATTTT. Translated: CASSAGQVNQPQHF.

This clonotype came up many times. This chain joins TRBV5-1 and TRBJ2-7; D is undetermined. Germline CDR1 SGHRS, CDR2 YFSETQ. V was shortened by 0 bases and J by 6 bases, with 13 bases between the two germline ends. There are 14 residues in the CDR3. CDR3 coding DNA: TGCGCCAGCAGCTTGGGCGTGGGCTCGGGCGAGCAGTACTTC. Translation: CASSLGVGSGEQYF.

This clonotype was seen repeatedly, ten times or more. The chain joins TRBV27 to TRBJ1-4, with a tentative D call TRBD1 (6 bases). Trimming removed 4 bases at V and 8 bases at J, with 14 bases between. This CDR3 spans 14 amino acids. Germline assignment: CDR1 MNHEY and CDR2 SMNVEV (reference sequence). The CDR3 bases are TGTGCCAGCAGTTCCACAGGGACCGGCGAAAAACTGTTTTTT. Translated: CASSSTGTGEKLFF.

This clonotype was seen many times. CDR3 bases: TGCAGTGCCCGTCACGGGCGGAACAATGAGCAGTTCTTC. As protein: CSARHGRNNEQFF. The chain links TRBV20-1 to TRBJ2-1; D ambiguous. The CDR3 covers 13 residues. Trimming cost V 6 bases and J 5 bases, with 14 bases left between them. Germline lookup yields CDR1 DFQATT and CDR2 SNEGSKA (reference sequence).

This clonotype appeared many times. The chain combines TRBV20-1 with TRBJ2-5, with 12 bases lining up with TRBD2. This CDR3 has 16 amino acids. The J segment lost 0 bases and the V segment lost 6 bases, leaving 8 bases of the junction unmatched. Looked up from germline, CDR1 is DFQATT and CDR2 is SNEGSKA (reference sequence). CDR3 coding DNA: TGCAGTGCCACCGGACTAGCGGGGACGTACCAAGAGACCCAGTACTTC. It codes for CSATGLAGTYQETQYF.

This clonotype has a count of ten or more. The J gene is TRBJ1-6, the V gene TRBV7-2; the D gene is possibly TRBD1 (5 bases). The V gene's germline CDR1 is SGHTA and CDR2 FQGNSA. V gave up 2 bases and J gave up 8 bases, with 7 bases separating them. The CDR3 has 13 amino acids. Here the CDR3 DNA reads TGTGCCAGCAGCTTAAGGGGTTATTCACCCCTCCACTTT. Protein: CASSLRGYSPLHF.

This clonotype was seen repeatedly, ten times or more. The rearrangement joins TRBV9 to TRBJ2-5; D ambiguous. CDR3 length equals 13 residues. The V gene's germline CDR1 is SGDLS and CDR2 YYNGEE. The germline V and J ends were trimmed by 4 bases and 5 bases, with 12 bases remaining between them. As DNA, the CDR3 is TGTGCCAGCAGCCCCCCGTATATGGAGACCCAGTACTTC. Protein: CASSPPYMETQYF.

This clonotype was found many times. The chain couples TRBV12-3 or TRBV12-4 to TRBJ2-3; 7 nucleotides align to TRBD2. V was pared by 1 base and J by 6 bases, with 10 bases of the junction left unmatched. CDR3 length: 16 amino acids. CDR3 in DNA: TGTGCCAGCAGTTTAGGGCTAGCGGATATAAGGGATACGCAGTATTTT. This gives the protein CASSLGLADIRDTQYF.

This clonotype was detected ten times or more. The rearrangement joins TRBV6-2 or TRBV6-3 to TRBJ2-7, with 10 bases aligning to TRBD2. The CDR3 runs to 15 residues. CDR1 MNHEY and CDR2 SVGEGT come from the germline V gene. V dropped 7 bases and J dropped 4; count of bases not matched to a gene: 10. CDR3 nucleotides: TGTGCCAGCACCGTCGGTGGTAGCGGGGGGTACGAGCAGTACTTC. Translated, it gives CASTVGGSGGYEQYF.

By share, this clonotype ranks as medium-sized. The gene calls are TRBV4-1 and TRBJ1-4, with D uncertain. Germline assignment: CDR1 MGHRA and CDR2 YSYEKL. This CDR3 region has 15 residues. The V and J ends lost 4 bases and 0 bases respectively, with 9 bases between them. Here the CDR3 reads CASSRFSATNEKLFF. CDR3 DNA: TGCGCCAGCAGCCGCTTTAGTGCAACTAATGAAAAACTGTTTTTT.

This clonotype was recorded many times. The chain combines TRBV7-2 with TRBJ2-3, with 7 nucleotides matching TRBD1. Germline-derived CDR1 and CDR2 are SGHTA and FQGNSA. The CDR3 length is 15 residues. The V gene end was trimmed by 5 bases and the J gene end by 0 bases; junction bases not matched to a gene: 5. The CDR3 protein is CASSPDRQSTDTQYF. The CDR3 DNA reads TGTGCCAGCAGCCCGGACAGGCAGAGCACAGATACGCAGTATTTT.

This clonotype was counted at least ten times. The V call is TRBV19, the J call TRBJ1-2, with TRBD1 matching 7 bases. The CDR3 length is 13 residues. Germline CDR1 reads LNHDA; CDR2 reads SQIVND (reference sequence). J lost 3 bases, V lost 7 bases, and 5 bases had no gene match. CDR3 sequence (DNA): TGTGCCAGTATGACGGGACAGTACTATGGCTACACCTTC. This encodes CASMTGQYYGYTF.